Listed below are T cell receptor beta chains from one sample, sequenced in a study of OX40 agonist ivuxolimab in advanced cancers. Sequenced by immunoSEQ multiplex PCR; TCRdb stores in-frame clones only, minus some. The profile covers 48,000 or so clones, with around 80% appearing a single time and under 9.5% taken by the ten largest. The source material was CD4+ or CD8+ T cells sorted from blood, sampled in a trial of the OX40 agonist ivuxolimab. The source is an adult with an advanced solid tumor such as melanoma, head and neck, liver or kidney cancer. The CDR3 runs from the conserved cysteine through the conserved F or W. A D gene is named only where the DNA matches it firmly. Not all rows give a size; the values are once, few, many and, for expanded clones, a class.

j_gene	abundance	d_gene	v_gene	CDR3aa	CDR3nt
TRBJ1-2	NA	TRBD1	TRBV10-3	CAISQDRGIRNYGYTF	TGTGCCATCAGTCAGGACAGGGGGATACGAAACTATGGCTACACCTTC
TRBJ2-7	few	NA	TRBV28	CASSFQNYEQYF	TGTGCCAGCAGTTTCCAGAACTACGAGCAGTACTTC
TRBJ2-1	once	TRBD2	TRBV29-1	CSVERASGSGGNEQFF	TGCAGCGTTGAACGGGCTAGCGGGAGTGGGGGGAATGAGCAGTTCTTC
TRBJ2-7	NA	NA	TRBV13	CASSSRRNGMSYEQYF	TGTGCCAGCAGCTCCCGAAGGAACGGGATGAGCTACGAGCAGTACTTC
TRBJ2-1	NA	NA	TRBV6-4	CASSPSPGASYNEQFF	TGTGCCAGCAGTCCATCTCCGGGCGCCTCCTACAATGAGCAGTTCTTC
TRBJ2-1	NA	NA	TRBV21-1	CASSKGGVRSSYNEQFF	TGTGCCAGCAGCAAAGGGGGTGTCCGGAGCTCCTACAATGAGCAGTTCTTC
TRBJ1-6	NA	NA	TRBV5-6	CASSFDVRGRTDSPLHF	TGTGCCAGCAGCTTTGATGTCCGTGGCAGAACGGATTCACCCCTCCACTTT
TRBJ1-1	NA	NA	TRBV5-4	CASSGLQNTEAFF	TGTGCCAGCAGCGGCTTACAAAACACTGAAGCTTTCTTT
TRBJ1-3	once	NA	TRBV30	CAWRQSSGNTIYF	TGTGCCTGGAGGCAGAGCTCTGGAAACACCATATATTTT
TRBJ2-3	NA	TRBD1	TRBV11-3	CASSLGPTGTGTDTQYF	TGTGCCAGCAGCTTAGGACCGACAGGGACCGGCACAGATACGCAGTATTTT
TRBJ1-3	NA	NA	TRBV7-2	CASSLVSRVLGNTIYF	TGTGCCAGCAGCTTAGTATCCAGGGTTCTTGGAAACACCATATATTTT
TRBJ2-5	NA	NA	TRBV5-4	CASSQGGGNQETQYF	TGCGCCAGCAGCCAAGGGGGGGGGAATCAAGAGACCCAGTACTTC
TRBJ1-3	NA	NA	TRBV6-5	CASNQYLSGNTIYF	TGTGCCAGCAACCAGTACCTTAGTGGAAACACCATATATTTT
TRBJ1-4	NA	TRBD1	TRBV7-6	CASSPSGTGRTTNEKLFF	TGTGCCAGCAGCCCGTCCGGGACAGGGAGAACAACTAATGAAAAACTGTTTTTT
TRBJ1-3	NA	NA	TRBV7-2	CASSTERDLSGNTIYF	TGTGCCAGCAGCACGGAACGGGACCTCTCTGGAAACACCATATATTTT
TRBJ1-2	NA	NA	TRBV10-3	CAISERVEDGYTF	TGTGCCATCAGTGAAAGAGTGGAAGATGGCTACACCTTC
TRBJ2-4	NA	TRBD1	TRBV7-9	CASSLAETGDIQYF	TGTGCCAGCAGCTTGGCCGAGACAGGGGACATTCAGTACTTC
TRBJ2-3	few	NA	TRBV12-5	CASGSSVSTDTQYF	TGTGCTAGTGGTTCTAGCGTTAGCACAGATACGCAGTATTTT
TRBJ1-3	once	NA	TRBV5-1	CASSSRTSGGSGNTIYF	TGCGCCAGCTCCTCTAGAACCTCGGGGGGCTCTGGAAACACCATATATTTT
TRBJ1-2	NA	TRBD1	TRBV19	CASSISAGGESGYTF	TGTGCCAGTAGTATTTCGGCAGGGGGCGAAAGTGGCTACACCTTC
TRBJ1-1	NA	NA	TRBV5-4	CASSFGTSEAFF	TGTGCCAGCAGCTTTGGTACGTCTGAAGCTTTCTTT
TRBJ2-1	once	NA	TRBV28	CASSARPTGGNEQFF	TGTGCCAGCAGCGCGCGGCCCACAGGTGGCAATGAGCAGTTCTTC
TRBJ2-1	NA	NA	TRBV5-1	CASSPDSTANEQFF	TGCGCCAGCAGCCCCGACAGTACCGCCAATGAGCAGTTCTTC
TRBJ1-5	NA	NA	TRBV9	CASGEVNQPQHF	TGTGCCTCAGGGGAGGTCAATCAGCCCCAGCATTTT
TRBJ2-1	NA	TRBD2	TRBV6-1	CASRRAGGFHNEQFF	TGTGCCAGCAGAAGGGCGGGAGGGTTCCACAATGAGCAGTTCTTC
TRBJ2-1	NA	TRBD2	TRBV9	CASSVGPSGIVYEQFF	TGTGCCAGCAGCGTAGGTCCCAGCGGGATAGTCTATGAGCAGTTCTTC
TRBJ2-5	NA	NA	TRBV29-1	CSVEGKRETQYF	TGCAGCGTTGAAGGAAAACGGGAGACCCAGTACTTC
TRBJ2-7	once	TRBD1	TRBV6-4	CASRSWDRGKSEQYF	TGTGCCAGCAGATCTTGGGACAGGGGGAAGAGCGAGCAGTACTTC
TRBJ1-1	NA	TRBD1	TRBV27	CASSYGTAMITEAFF	TGTGCCAGCAGTTACGGGACAGCGATGATCACTGAAGCTTTCTTT
TRBJ1-6	NA	TRBD1	TRBV27	CASSLLGGPSPLHF	TGTGCCAGCAGTTTATTAGGGGGCCCATCACCCCTCCACTTT
TRBJ2-1	NA	NA	TRBV19	CASSRGGPSYNEQFF	TGTGCCAGTAGTAGAGGGGGTCCTTCCTACAATGAGCAGTTCTTC
TRBJ2-7	NA	TRBD1	TRBV19	CASSIITGGGYEQYF	TGTGCCAGTAGTATAATCACAGGGGGCGGCTACGAGCAGTACTTC
TRBJ1-2	NA	TRBD1	TRBV18	CASSPGQGEHYGYTF	TGTGCCAGCTCACCTGGACAGGGGGAGCACTATGGCTACACCTTC
TRBJ1-5	NA	NA	TRBV6-5	CASSYLGGRGNQPQHF	TGTGCCAGCAGTTACCTGGGGGGGAGAGGCAATCAGCCCCAGCATTTT
TRBJ1-5	NA	NA	TRBV2	CASMDGEGSINQPQHF	TGTGCCAGCATGGACGGGGAGGGGAGTATCAATCAGCCCCAGCATTTT
TRBJ2-5	NA	NA	TRBV5-5	CASSLGDPIETQYF	TGTGCCAGCAGCTTGGGGGACCCCATAGAGACCCAGTACTTC